This T cell receptor beta chain was sequenced for a study of blood T cell repertoires in COVID-19. Study as a whole: T cells, B-cell-depleted T cells, or PBMCs supplied cDNA or gDNA.

Trimming took 4 bases from V and 1 from J; bases not matched to a gene: 2. This CDR3 comprises 15 residues. Germline CDR1 is SEHNR and CDR2 is FQNEAQ (reference sequence). Data came from immunoSEQ multiplex PCR; TCRdb stores just in-frame clones and leaves some out. The sample shows 270,000 or so clones, 89% of them seen only once. The chain is built from TRBV7-9 and TRBJ2-5; 11 bases line up with TRBD2. This sequence was found in a woman aged 35 to 49 who had recovered from COVID-19. Sequences were obtained from peripheral blood. CDR3 region: CASSSGLAVQETQYF. CDR3 DNA: TGTGCCAGCAGCTCGGGACTAGCGGTCCAAGAGACCCAGTACTTC.